The 28 T cell receptor beta chains in this list originate from one sample, sequenced in a study of shared clonotypes between healthy human individuals. The repertoire was sequenced with immunoSEQ multiplex PCR; TCRdb's copy has only in-frame clones and lacks some. The sample contains approximately 1.5 million clones, less than 99% of which appear only once. The specimen sequenced was naive CD4+ T cells sorted from blood. Subset: CD45RA+ positively selected. These receptors were collected from a man under 40 in good health.

The rearrangement links TRBV6-5 to TRBJ2-3, with TRBD2 matching over 10 bases. Trimming removed 6 bases from V and 8 bases from J; junction bases left unmatched: 8. Germline V gives CDR1 MNHEY, CDR2 SVGAGI. The CDR3 spans 14 residues. The CDR3 coding sequence is TGTGCCAGCAGACTTCTAGCGGGAGACGGTACGCAGTATTTT. Translated: CASRLLAGDGTQYF.

This sequence joins TRBV5-4 and TRBJ2-1; 10 nucleotides align to TRBD2. The CDR3 consists of 16 residues. Germline CDR1 SGHNT, CDR2 YYREEE (reference sequence). The trim removed 3 bases at V and 6 bases at J, leaving 9 bases unmatched. DNA for the CDR3: TGTGCCAGCAGCTCTGGAGCGGGAGGGATGGGCAATGAGCAGTTCTTC. Translating it yields CASSSGAGGMGNEQFF.

This clone appeared a single time. The rearrangement links TRBV28 to TRBJ2-5; D perhaps matches TRBD1 (6 bases). The CDR3 has 12 residues. Trimming took 8 bases from V and 3 from J, leaving 10 bases between them. The V gene's germline CDR1 is MDHEN and CDR2 SYDVKM. The CDR3 nucleotides are TGTGCCAGCTGTCAGGGGAAAGAGACCCAGTACTTC. Translated: CASCQGKETQYF.

This clone was counted once. The gene calls are TRBV14 and TRBJ2-3, with D possibly being TRBD1 (5 bases). Trimming removed 0 bases from V and 4 bases from J, with 8 bases in between. Germline assignment: CDR1 SGHDN and CDR2 FVKESK. This CDR3 region has 14 residues. The DNA for the CDR3 is TGTGCCAGCAGCCAAGATGCAGGGTCAGATACGCAGTATTTT. Translated: CASSQDAGSDTQYF.

The chain combines TRBV9 with TRBJ2-1, with TRBD1 matching over 8 bases. Germline V lookup: CDR1 SGDLS, CDR2 YYNGEE. V dropped 8 bases and J dropped 8; count of bases not matched to a gene: 6. The CDR3 consists of 12 residues. The CDR3 spells CARQGELHEQFF. The CDR3 region has the DNA TGTGCCAGACAGGGGGAACTACATGAGCAGTTCTTC.

This clone was detected only a few times. This chain uses TRBV7-9 with TRBJ2-2; D possibly corresponds to TRBD1 (5 bases). This CDR3 spans 15 amino acids. Trimming removed 5 bases at V and 4 bases at J, with 14 bases between. Germline lookup yields CDR1 SEHNR and CDR2 FQNEAQ (reference sequence). The CDR3 spells CASSPLGRATGELFF. CDR3 in DNA: TGTGCCAGCAGCCCCCTGGGCAGGGCCACCGGGGAGCTGTTTTTT.

The rearrangement joins TRBV6-1 to TRBJ2-3; D may be TRBD1 or TRBD2 (5 bases each). The V gene lost 10 bases and the J gene lost 0 bases, with 8 bases spanning the gap. The CDR3 contains 12 residues. Germline V gene lookup returns CDR1 MNHNS and CDR2 SASEGT. CDR3 DNA: TGTGCCACGGGGCAGAGCACAGATACGCAGTATTTT. Its translation is CATGQSTDTQYF.

The V and J genes are TRBV5-1 and TRBJ1-1; 8 positions agree with TRBD1. The junction had 10 bases not matched to a gene; V was cut back by 2 bases and J by 7 bases. Per the germline V gene, CDR1 is SGHRS and CDR2 is YFSETQ. This CDR3 has 15 residues. DNA for the CDR3: TGCGCCAGCAGCTTAACCAAACAGGGGGGGAATGAAGCTTTCTTT. Protein product: CASSLTKQGGNEAFF. Combining the CDR3 with reference TRBV5-1 and TRBJ1-1 gives the whole variable domain KAGVTQTPRYLIKTRGQQVTLSCSPISGHRSVSWYQQTPGQGLQFLFEYFSETQRNKGNFPGRFSGRQFSNSRSEMNVSTLELGDSALYLCASSLTKQGGNEAFFGQGTRLTVV.

The J gene is TRBJ2-7, the V gene TRBV7-9, with 10 bases matching TRBD2. This CDR3 spans 14 amino acids. The V segment lost 4 bases and the J segment 4 bases; nucleotides outside the gene matches: 4. Germline V lookup: CDR1 SEHNR, CDR2 FQNEAQ (reference sequence). Here the CDR3 DNA reads TGTGCCAGCAGCTGGGGACTAGCGTTGTACGAGCAGTACTTC. Amino acid sequence: CASSWGLALYEQYF.

The genes are TRBV7-8 and TRBJ2-7; tentative D call: TRBD2 (5 bases). Germline V gene data show CDR1 as SGHVS and CDR2 as FQNEAQ. V lost 0 bases to trimming and J lost 2 bases, with 20 bases between them. The CDR3 runs to 18 residues. CDR3 DNA sequence: TGTGCCAGCAGCTTAGCGCATATCAGACGGGTGGAGGCCTACGAGCAGTACTTC. Translation: CASSLAHIRRVEAYEQYF.

The chain employs TRBV5-1 and TRBJ2-7, with D possibly TRBD1 on 5 matching bases. In germline, CDR1 is SGHRS, CDR2 YFSETQ. Trimming cost V 2 bases and J 3 bases, with 12 bases left between them. The CDR3 is 14 amino acids. Here the CDR3 DNA reads TGCGCCAGCAGCTTTATGGACACCATCTACGAGCAGTACTTC. Amino acids: CASSFMDTIYEQYF.

V and J are TRBV6-1 and TRBJ1-1; D may be TRBD1 (5 bases). CDR1 and CDR2 from the germline V gene are MNHNS and SASEGT. The ends were cut back, 2 bases at V and 5 bases at J, with 9 bases in the middle. CDR3 size: 13 residues. CDR3 region: CASSEWGWTEAFF. CDR3 DNA sequence: TGTGCCAGCAGTGAATGGGGGTGGACTGAAGCTTTCTTT.

The rearrangement joins TRBV9 to TRBJ2-7; 11 positions agree with TRBD2. The CDR3 loop spans 16 amino acids. Germline V lookup: CDR1 SGDLS, CDR2 YYNGEE. With V trimmed by 3 bases and J by 4 bases, 9 bases remained unmatched. This CDR3 reads CASSADGRLAGYEQYF. Written as DNA, the CDR3 is TGTGCCAGCAGCGCCGACGGGCGACTAGCGGGATACGAGCAGTACTTC. Combining the CDR3 with reference TRBV9 and TRBJ2-7 gives the whole variable domain DSGVTQTPKHLITATGQRVTLRCSPRSGDLSVYWYQQSLDQGLQFLIQYYNGEERAKGNILERFSAQQFPDLHSELNLSSLELGDSALYFCASSADGRLAGYEQYFGPGTRLTVT.

The chain combines TRBV19 with TRBJ2-1; the match to TRBD2 covers 8 bases. Germline V CDR1 and CDR2: LNHDA, SQIVND (reference sequence). V was clipped by 9 bases and J by 1 base; unmatched bases: 8. CDR3 size: 15 residues. The CDR3 spells CARREGSRSYNEQFF. In DNA, the CDR3 is TGTGCCAGACGGGAGGGGAGTAGGTCCTACAATGAGCAGTTCTTC.

The chain couples TRBV9 to TRBJ2-7, with 11 nucleotides matching TRBD2. V was clipped by 0 bases and J by 3 bases; unmatched bases: 5. In germline, CDR1 is SGDLS, CDR2 YYNGEE. The CDR3 loop spans 16 amino acids. The CDR3 protein is CASSVGASGGYYEQYF. The CDR3 DNA is TGTGCCAGCAGCGTAGGGGCTAGCGGGGGGTACTACGAGCAGTACTTC.

A note on this clone: The same CDR3 arises from other DNA sequences in this sample as well. The V call is TRBV5-1, the J call TRBJ2-1; 9 nucleotides match TRBD1. Germline CDR1 and CDR2: SGHRS and YFSETQ. V was pared by 3 bases and J by 6 bases, with 1 base of the junction left unmatched. The CDR3 length is 13 residues. CDR3 DNA: TGCGCCAGCAGCTCGGGACAGGGCAATGAGCAGTTCTTC. Translation gives CASSSGQGNEQFF.

The CDR3 loop is CASLGGDRYEQYF. In DNA, the CDR3 is TGTGCCAGCTTAGGGGGAGATAGGTACGAGCAGTACTTC. This rearrangement joins TRBV28 to TRBJ2-7, with TRBD1 as a possible D gene (6 bases). The germline CDR1 and CDR2 sequences are MDHEN and SYDVKM. The CDR3 totals 13 residues. The V and J ends lost 8 bases and 4 bases respectively, with 15 bases between them. The whole variable domain, remainder taken from reference TRBV28 and TRBJ2-7, is DVKVTQSSRYLVKRTGEKVFLECVQDMDHENMFWYRQDPGLGLRLIYFSYDVKMKEKGDIPEGYSVSREKKERFSLILESASTNQTSMYLCASLGGDRYEQYFGPGTRLTVT.

The chain links TRBV11-3 to TRBJ2-2, with D possibly TRBD2 on 6 matching bases. Looked up from germline, CDR1 is SGHNT and CDR2 is YENEEA. V was shortened by 1 base and J by 3 bases, with 12 bases between the two germline ends. This CDR3 spans 16 amino acids. CDR3 in DNA: TGTGCCAGCAGCTTAGGGACTATACAGGACACCGGGGAGCTGTTTTTT. It translates to CASSLGTIQDTGELFF.

The chain is built from TRBV7-9 and TRBJ1-3, with D possibly matching TRBD1 (5 bases). The CDR3 is made up of 16 amino acids. Per germline, CDR1 SEHNR and CDR2 FQNEAQ (reference sequence). V lost 5 bases, J lost 0 bases, and 14 bases lay in between. This CDR3 is CASSPHPGGSGNTIYF. The CDR3 region has the DNA TGTGCCAGCAGCCCCCACCCGGGGGGCTCTGGAAACACCATATATTTT.

V is TRBV2 and J is TRBJ1-2, with D unclear. The CDR3 consists of 14 residues. V was cut by 6 bases and J by 1 base, with 12 bases left in between. Germline V gene data show CDR1 as SNHLY and CDR2 as FYNNEI. CDR3 amino acids: CASSGDSVNYGYTF. The CDR3 nucleotides are TGTGCCAGCAGCGGAGATAGTGTTAACTATGGCTACACCTTC.

This clone was counted once. This chain connects TRBV11-3 to TRBJ2-6; 7 bases align to TRBD1. Per the germline V gene, CDR1 is SGHNT and CDR2 is YENEEA. With 5 bases clipped from V and 2 bases from J, the junction kept 6 bases outside the gene matches. This CDR3 is built from 16 residues. CDR3 residues: CASSGRQGPGANVLTF. The CDR3 coding sequence is TGTGCCAGCAGCGGCAGACAGGGCCCTGGGGCCAACGTCCTGACTTTC.

The J gene is TRBJ2-7, the V gene TRBV14, with D possibly being TRBD2 (5 bases). This CDR3 has 13 amino acids. V dropped 1 base and J dropped 8 bases, with 12 bases sitting between them. Per the germline V gene, CDR1 is SGHDN and CDR2 is FVKESK. As DNA, the CDR3 is TGTGCCAGCAGCCAAGGCGGCGGGCTCCAGCAGTACTTC. This encodes CASSQGGGLQQYF.

The rearrangement links TRBV5-1 to TRBJ2-3; D uncertain. CDR3 length: 15 amino acids. V was shortened by 1 base and J by 4 bases, with 13 bases between the two germline ends. Germline V CDR1 and CDR2: SGHRS, YFSETQ. The CDR3 coding sequence is TGCGCCAGCAGCTTGTTTCTTGGTGGGGCAGATACGCAGTATTTT. Amino acid sequence: CASSLFLGGADTQYF.

The chain combines TRBV5-5 with TRBJ2-1; possible D gene TRBD2, 6 bases. CDR3 length: 15 amino acids. Trimming shortened V by 5 bases and J by 3 bases, and 15 bases separated the two germline ends. Germline assignment: CDR1 SGHKS and CDR2 YYEKEE (reference sequence). In DNA, the CDR3 is TGTGCCAGCAGACAAGTGCTGCGGGACTACAATGAGCAGTTCTTC. This encodes CASRQVLRDYNEQFF.

The DNA for the CDR3 is TGTGCCAGCAGCTACGGAAGCGGGAGTATCTACGAGCAGTACTTC. Its translation is CASSYGSGSIYEQYF. This chain links TRBV11-3 with TRBJ2-7, with 8 nucleotides matching TRBD2. The germline gives CDR1 SGHNT, CDR2 YENEEA. This CDR3 comprises 15 residues. After removal of 4 bases from V and 3 bases from J, the junction contained 8 bases not matched to a gene.

With regard to this clone: Distinct nucleotide sequences in the sample also encode this CDR3. The chain employs TRBV10-3 and TRBJ2-7; D unresolved. Germline CDR1 is ENHRY and CDR2 is SYGVKD. Between the trimmed V and J ends, which lost 3 bases and 0 bases, there was a span of 9 bases. This CDR3 has 14 amino acids. CDR3 region: CAISEFLSSYEQYF. The CDR3 region has the DNA TGTGCCATCAGTGAATTTCTGAGCTCCTACGAGCAGTACTTC.

The chain combines TRBV18 with TRBJ2-6; D possibly corresponds to TRBD1 (7 bases). This CDR3 is built from 18 residues. V was shortened by 2 bases and J by 0 bases, with 14 bases between the two germline ends. CDR1 and CDR2 (germline): KGHSH, LQKENI. This CDR3 is CASSPFGGGRSGANVLTF. The CDR3 bases are TGTGCCAGCTCACCATTTGGAGGGGGCCGCTCTGGGGCCAACGTCCTGACTTTC.

This chain links TRBV9 with TRBJ2-1, with 14 positions matching TRBD2. After removal of 5 bases from V and 3 bases from J, the junction contained 10 bases not matched to a gene. The CDR3 contains 18 residues. Germline V gene data show CDR1 as SGDLS and CDR2 as YYNGEE. In DNA form, the CDR3 reads TGTGCCAGCAGTGCGGGGGCCGGGACTAGCGGGAGCTACAATGAGCAGTTCTTC. This codes for CASSAGAGTSGSYNEQFF.